Listed here are 9 T cell receptor beta chains from one sample, sequenced in a study of T cells in Graves' hyperthyroidism and ophthalmopathy (dated by TCRdb to the late 2010s). Libraries came from multiplex PCR. The sample was run on an Illumina HiSeq 2000. TCR beta CDR3 regions were amplified from RNA transcripts. The first round of RT-PCR for the TCR CDR3 was performed with the HTBI primer set and the Qiagen OneStep RT-PCR kit. The public reads were reprocessed in TCRdb via fastp at Q25 and MiXCR, keeping in-frame beta chains. Here each entry gathers all rows of one CDR3 protein and keeps the most common genes and DNA. The sample data list some 460,000 distinct CDR3 sequences, and roughly 14% of these were observed just once. The ten largest clones represent around 7.3% of the sample. Sequenced material: blood. Receptors were obtained from a woman aged 18-29 years with Graves' hyperthyroidism.

The CDR3 loop is CASSSQDDRGVTEAFF. The CDR3 DNA reads TGTGCCAGCAGCTCTCAGGACGACAGGGGCGTCACTGAAGCTTTCTTT. The chain links TRBV7-8 to TRBJ1-1, with 8 bases matching TRBD1. The CDR3 runs 16 residues. The germline CDR1 and CDR2 sequences are SGHVS and FQNEAQ. The V segment lost 4 bases and the J segment 4 bases; nucleotides outside the gene matches: 11.

This clonotype was detected many times. The genes are TRBV2 and TRBJ2-7; the D gene is possibly TRBD2 (6 bases). V dropped 5 bases and J dropped 4 bases, with 15 bases sitting between them. CDR1 is SNHLY and CDR2 is FYNNEI in the germline V gene. This CDR3 has 14 residues. CDR3 loop: CASSNRGTVYEQYF. The CDR3 nucleotides read TGTGCCAGCAGTAACCGCGGGACGGTGTACGAGCAGTACTTC.

The table lists this clonotype with many counts. The chain is built from TRBV12-3 or TRBV12-4 and TRBJ1-3; D is undetermined. The CDR3 consists of 15 residues. V was pared by 0 bases and J by 5 bases, with 11 bases between. The CDR3 nucleotides are TGTGCCAGCAGTTTAGCAGGGCAGCAAAGAAACACCATATATTTT. It codes for CASSLAGQQRNTIYF.

As to this clonotype: This may come from a read error, since a much larger clone is one base off. The chain uses TRBV11-2 and TRBJ2-3; D may be TRBD2 (5 bases). This CDR3 has 17 amino acids. The ends were cut back, 4 bases at V and 5 bases at J, with 22 bases in the middle. Germline CDR1 is SGHAT and CDR2 is FQNNGV. The CDR3 DNA reads as TGTGCCAGCAGCTCCCTCCAACTAGAGGGAGTTGAAGATACGCAGTATTTT. Its translation: CASSSLQLEGVEDTQYF.

Many counts were recorded for this clonotype. CDR3 in amino acids: CASGRGVAYEQYF. The CDR3 DNA is TGTGCCAGCGGTAGAGGGGTTGCCTACGAGCAGTACTTC. The chain has TRBV2 and TRBJ2-7; perhaps D is TRBD1 or TRBD2 (5 bases each). The CDR3 extends over 13 amino acids. CDR1 is SNHLY and CDR2 is FYNNEI in the germline V gene. The germline V and J ends were trimmed by 8 bases and 2 bases, with 13 bases remaining between them.

This clonotype was counted at least ten times. This chain connects TRBV12-3 or TRBV12-4 to TRBJ2-3; D not resolved. V lost 0 bases to trimming and J lost 2 bases, with 6 bases between them. This CDR3 comprises 14 residues. The chain's CDR3 is CASSLAVPTDTQYF. The DNA for the CDR3 is TGTGCCAGCAGTTTAGCGGTCCCCACAGATACGCAGTATTTT.

As for this clonotype: It may be a read error: a sequence one base away is much more abundant. The CDR3 reads CASSSAQLQGTQYF. The CDR3 nucleotides are TGTGCCAGCAGTTCGGCTCAGCTCCAAGGGACCCAGTACTTC. V gene TRBV27 combines with J gene TRBJ2-5; D call uncertain. The CDR3 has 14 residues. The germline V gene encodes CDR1 MNHEY and CDR2 SMNVEV (reference sequence).

This clonotype was recorded many times. The rearrangement uses TRBV3-1 and TRBJ2-5; D unclear. V lost 3 bases, J lost 4 bases, and 3 bases lay in between. The CDR3 loop spans 11 amino acids. CDR1 LGHDT and CDR2 YNNKEL come from the germline V gene (reference sequence). The CDR3 region is CASSHAETQYF. As DNA, the CDR3 is TGTGCCAGCAGCCACGCAGAGACCCAGTACTTC.

This clonotype occurred many times. This chain connects TRBV2 to TRBJ1-5; D remains ambiguous. CDR3 length: 14 amino acids. V was clipped by 4 bases and J by 8 bases, with 15 bases between them. In germline, CDR1 is SNHLY, CDR2 FYNNEI. The CDR3 DNA reads TGTGCCAGCAGTGGAGGTTTGGGGTCGGAGCCCCAGCATTTT. It is translated as CASSGGLGSEPQHF.